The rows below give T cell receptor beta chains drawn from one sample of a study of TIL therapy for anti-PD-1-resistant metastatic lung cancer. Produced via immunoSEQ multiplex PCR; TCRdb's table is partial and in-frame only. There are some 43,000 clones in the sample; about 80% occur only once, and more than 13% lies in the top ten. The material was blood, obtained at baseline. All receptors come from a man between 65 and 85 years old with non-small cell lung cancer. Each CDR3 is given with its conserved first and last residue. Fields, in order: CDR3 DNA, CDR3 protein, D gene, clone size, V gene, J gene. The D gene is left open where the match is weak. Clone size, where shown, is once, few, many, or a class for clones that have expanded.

CDR3 DNA: TGTGCCAGCAGTGGCCATCAGGGGAACTCCTACAATGAGCAGTTCTTC; CDR3 protein: CASSGHQGNSYNEQFF; D gene: .; clone size: .; V gene: TRBV6-1; J gene: TRBJ2-1
CDR3 DNA: TGTGCCAGCAGCCCCACCGTCGGGATCTCTGGAAACACCATATATTTT; CDR3 protein: CASSPTVGISGNTIYF; D gene: .; clone size: .; V gene: TRBV7-8; J gene: TRBJ1-3
CDR3 DNA: TGTGCCAGCAGTCCGGACAGGGCGGGCAAAAACATTCAGTACTTC; CDR3 protein: CASSPDRAGKNIQYF; D gene: TRBD1; clone size: once; V gene: TRBV6-6; J gene: TRBJ2-4
CDR3 DNA: TGTGCCACCAGCGACAGGTCTGACACTGAAGCTTTCTTT; CDR3 protein: CATSDRSDTEAFF; D gene: .; clone size: .; V gene: TRBV25-1; J gene: TRBJ1-1
CDR3 DNA: TGTGCCAGTAGTCTCTCGGTGGGGGGGTCGTCCTACGAGCAGTACTTC; CDR3 protein: CASSLSVGGSSYEQYF; D gene: TRBD2; clone size: .; V gene: TRBV19; J gene: TRBJ2-7
CDR3 DNA: TGCGCCAGCAGCCAAGGACTAGTTAACACCGGGGAGCTGTTTTTT; CDR3 protein: CASSQGLVNTGELFF; D gene: TRBD2; clone size: .; V gene: TRBV5-1; J gene: TRBJ2-2
CDR3 DNA: TGTGCCAGTCTCGACCGTAGCACCAAAAACATTCAGTACTTC; CDR3 protein: CASLDRSTKNIQYF; D gene: .; clone size: once; V gene: TRBV19; J gene: TRBJ2-4
CDR3 DNA: TGTGCCAGCAGTGACGCCGGGACAGGGGCTAACACTGAAGCTTTCTTT; CDR3 protein: CASSDAGTGANTEAFF; D gene: TRBD1; clone size: many; V gene: TRBV25-1; J gene: TRBJ1-1
CDR3 DNA: TGTGCCTGGGCGACAGGGACCACCGGGGAGCTGTTTTTT; CDR3 protein: CAWATGTTGELFF; D gene: TRBD1; clone size: .; V gene: TRBV30; J gene: TRBJ2-2
CDR3 DNA: TGTGCCAGCAGCACCCGGGACAGCTACGAGCAGTACTTC; CDR3 protein: CASSTRDSYEQYF; D gene: TRBD1; clone size: .; V gene: TRBV7-2; J gene: TRBJ2-7
CDR3 DNA: TGTGCCAGCAGTTTCCAGGGGAACACTGAAGCTTTCTTT; CDR3 protein: CASSFQGNTEAFF; D gene: .; clone size: .; V gene: TRBV6-5; J gene: TRBJ1-1
CDR3 DNA: TGTGCCAGCAGTTTGGACTCAACACGCTCAGAGCAGTACTTC; CDR3 protein: CASSLDSTRSEQYF; D gene: .; clone size: .; V gene: TRBV6-5; J gene: TRBJ2-7
CDR3 DNA: TGTGCTAGCAGCTTTAGCGGGAGGTACTCCGGGGAGCTGTTTTTT; CDR3 protein: CASSFSGRYSGELFF; D gene: TRBD2; clone size: once; V gene: TRBV7-7; J gene: TRBJ2-2
CDR3 DNA: TGTGCCAGCAGCCCGACCCTTGCGGCGGATGTGACAGGCTACACCTTC; CDR3 protein: CASSPTLAADVTGYTF; D gene: .; clone size: .; V gene: TRBV5-4; J gene: TRBJ1-2
CDR3 DNA: TGCACCAGCAGCCAAGCGTCTAGAAAAGATACGCAGTATTTT; CDR3 protein: CTSSQASRKDTQYF; D gene: .; clone size: .; V gene: TRBV1; J gene: TRBJ2-3
CDR3 DNA: TGTGCCAGTAGCGGGAGCCTCCAAGAGACCCAGTACTTC; CDR3 protein: CASSGSLQETQYF; D gene: .; clone size: .; V gene: TRBV19; J gene: TRBJ2-5
CDR3 DNA: TGTGCCAGCAATAGGGGGGCTGACGAGCAGTACTTC; CDR3 protein: CASNRGADEQYF; D gene: .; clone size: .; V gene: TRBV19; J gene: TRBJ2-7
CDR3 DNA: TGTGCCAGCAGCTCAGGCACCGGGACAGGGTTCTACAATGAGCAGTTCTTC; CDR3 protein: CASSSGTGTGFYNEQFF; D gene: TRBD1; clone size: .; V gene: TRBV11-1; J gene: TRBJ2-1
CDR3 DNA: TGTGCCTGGAGTGTGACCAGGGGGCAAGAGACCCAGTACTTC; CDR3 protein: CAWSVTRGQETQYF; D gene: TRBD1; clone size: .; V gene: TRBV30; J gene: TRBJ2-5
CDR3 DNA: TGTGCCAGCAGGGCACTAGCGGGAGATGGTGAGCAGTTCTTC; CDR3 protein: CASRALAGDGEQFF; D gene: TRBD2; clone size: .; V gene: TRBV6-1; J gene: TRBJ2-1
CDR3 DNA: TGTGCCAGCAGCTTAGGATATGCTGGGGTACTTAGCTCCTACAATGAGCAGTTCTTC; CDR3 protein: CASSLGYAGVLSSYNEQFF; D gene: .; clone size: few; V gene: TRBV7-9; J gene: TRBJ2-1
CDR3 DNA: TGTGCCATCAGTGAGTCAGGGATTCAAGAGACCCAGTACTTC; CDR3 protein: CAISESGIQETQYF; D gene: .; clone size: .; V gene: TRBV10-3; J gene: TRBJ2-5
CDR3 DNA: TGTGCCAGTACCCCAGGACAGTACGAAGGCTCTGAAGCTTTCTTT; CDR3 protein: CASTPGQYEGSEAFF; D gene: .; clone size: .; V gene: TRBV19; J gene: TRBJ1-1
CDR3 DNA: TGTGCCAGTAGGACCGCAGGGGCTGGGGCCAACGTCCTGACTTTC; CDR3 protein: CASRTAGAGANVLTF; D gene: .; clone size: .; V gene: TRBV19; J gene: TRBJ2-6
CDR3 DNA: TGTGCCAGCTCACCACAGCAGGGAGGAGAGCAGTACTTC; CDR3 protein: CASSPQQGGEQYF; D gene: .; clone size: .; V gene: TRBV18; J gene: TRBJ2-7
CDR3 DNA: TGTGCCAGCAGTCACGGGACAGGGCCCACCGGGGAGCTGTTTTTT; CDR3 protein: CASSHGTGPTGELFF; D gene: TRBD1; clone size: .; V gene: TRBV6-6; J gene: TRBJ2-2
CDR3 DNA: TGTGCCAGCAGCTGGGGACAGGGTAAAGGTCAGCCCCAGCATTTT; CDR3 protein: CASSWGQGKGQPQHF; D gene: TRBD1; clone size: few; V gene: TRBV5-6; J gene: TRBJ1-5
CDR3 DNA: TGCGCCAGCAGTGAGGATACGATCCAGTACTTC; CDR3 protein: CASSEDTIQYF; D gene: .; clone size: .; V gene: TRBV10-1; J gene: TRBJ2-5
CDR3 DNA: TGTGCCAGCAATGGACAGAATAACAATGAGCAGTTCTTC; CDR3 protein: CASNGQNNNEQFF; D gene: .; clone size: .; V gene: TRBV9; J gene: TRBJ2-1
CDR3 DNA: TGTGCCAGTAAAGATACAGGGTCCTCTGGAAACACCATATATTTT; CDR3 protein: CASKDTGSSGNTIYF; D gene: .; clone size: .; V gene: TRBV19; J gene: TRBJ1-3
CDR3 DNA: TGTGCCAGCAGCCCTACAGGGGGCTATCAGCCCCAGCATTTT; CDR3 protein: CASSPTGGYQPQHF; D gene: TRBD1; clone size: .; V gene: TRBV7-9; J gene: TRBJ1-5
CDR3 DNA: TGTGCCAGCAGCCAAGGACTAGCCGGTTACGAGCAGTACTTC; CDR3 protein: CASSQGLAGYEQYF; D gene: TRBD2; clone size: .; V gene: TRBV5-4; J gene: TRBJ2-7
CDR3 DNA: TGCAGCGCTAAGACGACAGGGGGGGATAGCAATCAGCCCCAGCATTTT; CDR3 protein: CSAKTTGGDSNQPQHF; D gene: TRBD1; clone size: once; V gene: TRBV29-1; J gene: TRBJ1-5
CDR3 DNA: TGTGCCAGCAGTCTGGTTAGTAGCGTGACCGGGGAGCTGTTTTTT; CDR3 protein: CASSLVSSVTGELFF; D gene: .; clone size: .; V gene: TRBV28; J gene: TRBJ2-2
CDR3 DNA: TGTGCCAGCAAACCAGAGCGGGCAACCTACGAGCAGTACTTC; CDR3 protein: CASKPERATYEQYF; D gene: .; clone size: .; V gene: TRBV7-2; J gene: TRBJ2-7
CDR3 DNA: TGCGCCAGCAGCTTGGCCTCCGGGACAGGAGCCTACGAGCAGTACTTC; CDR3 protein: CASSLASGTGAYEQYF; D gene: TRBD1; clone size: few; V gene: TRBV5-1; J gene: TRBJ2-7
CDR3 DNA: TGTGCCAGCAGTTCACCTCGGGAGACCCAGTACTTC; CDR3 protein: CASSSPRETQYF; D gene: .; clone size: .; V gene: TRBV6-5; J gene: TRBJ2-5
CDR3 DNA: TGTGCCAGCAGCGTAGGCAGGGCAAACGGTGGCTACACCTTC; CDR3 protein: CASSVGRANGGYTF; D gene: .; clone size: few; V gene: TRBV9; J gene: TRBJ1-2
CDR3 DNA: TGCGCCAGCAGCTTTAGACTAGCGGGAGACGAGCAGTACTTC; CDR3 protein: CASSFRLAGDEQYF; D gene: TRBD2; clone size: .; V gene: TRBV5-1; J gene: TRBJ2-7
CDR3 DNA: TGTGCCAGCACCTCTACAGGGCTAGCGGCCACAGATACGCAGTATTTT; CDR3 protein: CASTSTGLAATDTQYF; D gene: .; clone size: .; V gene: TRBV28; J gene: TRBJ2-3
CDR3 DNA: TGTGCCAGCTCACCGGTACAGGGCGTTGAAAAACTGTTTTTT; CDR3 protein: CASSPVQGVEKLFF; D gene: .; clone size: .; V gene: TRBV18; J gene: TRBJ1-4
CDR3 DNA: TGCGCCAGCAGCGCAGAGAACACCGGGGAGCTGTTTTTT; CDR3 protein: CASSAENTGELFF; D gene: .; clone size: .; V gene: TRBV5-1; J gene: TRBJ2-2
CDR3 DNA: TGCGCCAGCAGTCACGACTTAAGCTCCTACGAGCAGTACTTC; CDR3 protein: CASSHDLSSYEQYF; D gene: .; clone size: .; V gene: TRBV23-1; J gene: TRBJ2-7
CDR3 DNA: TGTGCCAGCAGCCCGACTAGCGGGAAGGGAAATGAGCAGTTCTTC; CDR3 protein: CASSPTSGKGNEQFF; D gene: TRBD2; clone size: .; V gene: TRBV11-1; J gene: TRBJ2-1
CDR3 DNA: TGTGCCAGTAACCCCGGGACAATCAATTCACCCCTCCACTTT; CDR3 protein: CASNPGTINSPLHF; D gene: .; clone size: .; V gene: TRBV19; J gene: TRBJ1-6
CDR3 DNA: TGTGCCAGTAGTATAGGTCTGATCGGGGCCAACGTCCTGACTTTC; CDR3 protein: CASSIGLIGANVLTF; D gene: .; clone size: .; V gene: TRBV19; J gene: TRBJ2-6
CDR3 DNA: TGTGCCAGCAGTTTACCCTCCTCCTACGAGCAGTACTTC; CDR3 protein: CASSLPSSYEQYF; D gene: .; clone size: few; V gene: TRBV27; J gene: TRBJ2-7
CDR3 DNA: TGTGCCAGCAGTTACTCCGGGACAGCTACGATGGGCTACACCTTC; CDR3 protein: CASSYSGTATMGYTF; D gene: TRBD1; clone size: .; V gene: TRBV6-5; J gene: TRBJ1-2
CDR3 DNA: TGTGCCAGCAGCCGGGACTTGAGCTCCTACGAGCAGTACTTC; CDR3 protein: CASSRDLSSYEQYF; D gene: .; clone size: .; V gene: TRBV7-8; J gene: TRBJ2-7
CDR3 DNA: TGTGCCAGCAGTGGAAGGGGAGTGCTGAATGAGCAGTTCTTC; CDR3 protein: CASSGRGVLNEQFF; D gene: .; clone size: .; V gene: TRBV25-1; J gene: TRBJ2-1
CDR3 DNA: TGTGCCAGCAGTGTGGGCGGGCCCTACTACGAGCAGTACTTC; CDR3 protein: CASSVGGPYYEQYF; D gene: .; clone size: .; V gene: TRBV25-1; J gene: TRBJ2-7
CDR3 DNA: TGCGCCAGCAGCCAAGATGGCAGAAATCAGCCCCAGCATTTT; CDR3 protein: CASSQDGRNQPQHF; D gene: .; clone size: .; V gene: TRBV4-1; J gene: TRBJ1-5
CDR3 DNA: TGTGCCAGCAGCTCCCTTAGGGGGTCGGGTACGCAGTATTTT; CDR3 protein: CASSSLRGSGTQYF; D gene: .; clone size: .; V gene: TRBV7-9; J gene: TRBJ2-3
CDR3 DNA: TGTGCCTGGAGTTCTGGGGGGGCGGGAGAGACCCAGTACTTC; CDR3 protein: CAWSSGGAGETQYF; D gene: .; clone size: .; V gene: TRBV30; J gene: TRBJ2-5
CDR3 DNA: TGTGCCAGCAGCGTAGGGATGGGACAGGGTGACAACGAGCAGTACTTC; CDR3 protein: CASSVGMGQGDNEQYF; D gene: TRBD1; clone size: .; V gene: TRBV9; J gene: TRBJ2-7
CDR3 DNA: TGCGCCAGCAGCTTAGGCCTAGGGCAAGAGACCCAGTACTTC; CDR3 protein: CASSLGLGQETQYF; D gene: .; clone size: once; V gene: TRBV5-1; J gene: TRBJ2-5
CDR3 DNA: TGTGCCAGCAGCTCCGGGACTAGTCTTCTGGCCAAAAACATTCAGTACTTC; CDR3 protein: CASSSGTSLLAKNIQYF; D gene: TRBD2; clone size: .; V gene: TRBV7-8; J gene: TRBJ2-4
CDR3 DNA: TGTGCCAGCAGTCCTCGAGACGTCCTCTACGAGCAGTACTTC; CDR3 protein: CASSPRDVLYEQYF; D gene: .; clone size: .; V gene: TRBV25-1; J gene: TRBJ2-7
CDR3 DNA: TGTGCCAGCAGTTTATTCCGGACAGGGTTAGAGCATGGCTACACCTTC; CDR3 protein: CASSLFRTGLEHGYTF; D gene: TRBD1; clone size: .; V gene: TRBV27; J gene: TRBJ1-2